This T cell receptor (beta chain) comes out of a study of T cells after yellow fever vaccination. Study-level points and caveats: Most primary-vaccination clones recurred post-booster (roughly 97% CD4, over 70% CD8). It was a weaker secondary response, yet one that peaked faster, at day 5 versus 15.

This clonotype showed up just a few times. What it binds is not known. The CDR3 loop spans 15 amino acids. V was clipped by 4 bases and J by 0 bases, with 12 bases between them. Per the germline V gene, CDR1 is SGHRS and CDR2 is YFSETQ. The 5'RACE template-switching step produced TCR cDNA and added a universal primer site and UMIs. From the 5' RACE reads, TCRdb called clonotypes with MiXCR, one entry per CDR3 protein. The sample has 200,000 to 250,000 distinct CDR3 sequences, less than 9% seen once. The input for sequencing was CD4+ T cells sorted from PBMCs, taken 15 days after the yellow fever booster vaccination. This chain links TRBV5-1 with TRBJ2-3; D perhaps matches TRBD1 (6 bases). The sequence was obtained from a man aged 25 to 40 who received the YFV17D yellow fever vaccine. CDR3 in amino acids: CASSPGQPSTDTQYF. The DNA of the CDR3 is TGCGCCAGCAGCCCCGGACAGCCGAGCACAGATACGCAGTATTTT.